A selection of T cell receptor beta chains follows, all from one sample in a study of T-cell memory formation after mild COVID-19. TCRdb used MiXCR to reprocess the 5' RACE reads, holding one entry per CDR3 protein. The sample lists roughly 150,000 distinct CDR3 sequences, around 14% occurring once. The sequenced material came from PBMCs or a T cell subset sorted from them (not recorded which). These receptors were obtained from an adult woman who had mild COVID-19 (a few samples of this study predate the infection). Cell type and time point are not known. Each CDR3 is given with its conserved first and last residue. Expanded clones get a size class; other rows say once, few or many, or leave the size out.

CDR3aa: CASSLTAPGGYNEQFF; j_gene: TRBJ2-1; abundance: -; v_gene: TRBV7-3
CDR3aa: CASSWGPYNEQFF; j_gene: TRBJ2-1; abundance: few; v_gene: TRBV27
CDR3aa: CASSLRGGTGELFF; j_gene: TRBJ2-2; abundance: few; v_gene: TRBV7-8
CDR3aa: CASSRTGGGARQPQHF; j_gene: TRBJ1-5; abundance: few; v_gene: TRBV7-9
CDR3aa: CASTQGRTTFAYGYTF; j_gene: TRBJ1-2; abundance: -; v_gene: TRBV21-1
CDR3aa: CASSARDRGPHEQYF; j_gene: TRBJ2-7; abundance: -; v_gene: TRBV11-3
CDR3aa: CASSRGGFYEQYF; j_gene: TRBJ2-7; abundance: -; v_gene: TRBV7-9
CDR3aa: CASSGGQGAYGYTF; j_gene: TRBJ1-2; abundance: few; v_gene: TRBV5-1
CDR3aa: CASSLGTSGWAKNIQYF; j_gene: TRBJ2-4; abundance: -; v_gene: TRBV19
CDR3aa: CASSLDSLNYGYTF; j_gene: TRBJ1-2; abundance: few; v_gene: TRBV7-9
CDR3aa: CASSVITSRADEQFF; j_gene: TRBJ2-1; abundance: few; v_gene: TRBV2
CDR3aa: CASSLTFQGATEAFF; j_gene: TRBJ1-1; abundance: -; v_gene: TRBV5-1
CDR3aa: CASSEQGVETQYF; j_gene: TRBJ2-5; abundance: few; v_gene: TRBV5-1
CDR3aa: CASSQEGSSGANVLTF; j_gene: TRBJ2-6; abundance: few; v_gene: TRBV4-3
CDR3aa: CATSGGQANTEAFF; j_gene: TRBJ1-1; abundance: few; v_gene: TRBV24-1
CDR3aa: CASSVASLNTEAFF; j_gene: TRBJ1-1; abundance: few; v_gene: TRBV9
CDR3aa: CASSLNSASNQPQHF; j_gene: TRBJ1-5; abundance: -; v_gene: TRBV7-2
CDR3aa: CSARERTGDAEAFF; j_gene: TRBJ1-1; abundance: few; v_gene: TRBV20-1
CDR3aa: CASSPLVSGTQYF; j_gene: TRBJ2-5; abundance: -; v_gene: TRBV11-2
CDR3aa: CASSVSGLSYNEQFF; j_gene: TRBJ2-1; abundance: -; v_gene: TRBV4-1